The 6 T cell receptor beta chains below come from one sample, sequenced in a study of regulatory T cells in long-lasting Graves disease. Time point meaning: persistent/refractory GD, antithyroid drugs over 5 years with positive TRAb. After RNA was extracted from PBMCs, the TCR library was made from it. Construction of TCR beta libraries relied on iRepertoire HTBI primers and on Arm-PCR targeting CDR3 regions. TCRdb reprocessed the multiplex PCR reads with MiXCR, giving one entry per CDR3 protein. The sample gives roughly 450,000 distinct CDR3 sequences, less than 25% of which show up once; under 9% is in the top ten. Sequencing used peripheral blood mononuclear cells (PBMCs), obtained when the disease was refractory, from a patient treated with antithyroid drugs. These receptors all stem from a female donor with Graves disease.

This clonotype was recorded at least ten times. This chain connects TRBV27 to TRBJ1-1, with TRBD1 matching 8 bases. Germline CDR1 reads MNHEY; CDR2 reads SMNVEV (reference sequence). This CDR3 comprises 14 residues. The trim removed 10 bases at V and 2 bases at J, leaving 9 bases unmatched. In DNA form, the CDR3 reads TGTGCCATCAGGGGGCTAAGGGGAAACACTGAAGCTTTCTTT. Its protein product is CAIRGLRGNTEAFF.

The chain joins TRBV28 to TRBJ2-6; D unresolved. V was trimmed by 1 base and J by 5 bases, leaving 6 bases between them. Per the germline V gene, CDR1 is MDHEN and CDR2 is SYDVKM. This CDR3 has 14 residues. CDR3 in DNA: TGTGCCAGCAGTTTATACGCGAGGGCCAACGTCCTGACTTTC. Amino acids: CASSLYARANVLTF.

This sequence joins TRBV4-1 and TRBJ2-5; D not certain. Germline V lookup: CDR1 MGHRA, CDR2 YSYEKL. This CDR3 has 13 residues. V shed 2 bases and J shed 3 bases, with 7 bases lying between them. The CDR3 spells CASSQWQKETQYF. CDR3 in DNA: TGCGCCAGCAGCCAATGGCAGAAAGAGACCCAGTACTTC.

The CDR3 region has the DNA TGTGCCAGCAGGATGAGGGGACTAGCGGGAGTATGGACCGGGGAGCTGTTTTTT. This codes for CASRMRGLAGVWTGELFF. The chain combines TRBV7-9 with TRBJ2-2; 14 bases fit TRBD2. Losses at the gene ends were 6 bases for V and 5 bases for J; bases not matched to a gene: 11. CDR1 is SEHNR and CDR2 is FQNEAQ in the germline V gene (reference sequence). The CDR3 is 18 residues long.

The chain has TRBV7-9 and TRBJ2-3; D not certain. This CDR3 is built from 15 residues. V gave up 3 bases and J gave up 6 bases, with 16 bases separating them. Germline CDR1 and CDR2: SEHNR and FQNEAQ (reference sequence). The CDR3 protein is CASSFSDFPWDTQYF. As DNA, the CDR3 is TGTGCCAGCAGCTTCTCCGACTTCCCGTGGGATACGCAGTATTTT. The full variable domain, rest sourced from reference TRBV7-9 and TRBJ2-3, is DTGVSQNPRHKITKRGQNVTFRCDPISEHNRLYWYRQTLGQGPEFLTYFQNEAQLEKSRLLSDRFSAERPKGSFSTLEIQRTEQGDSAMYLCASSFSDFPWDTQYFGPGTRLTVL.

This clonotype was observed many times. The chain carries TRBV10-3 and TRBJ2-2; the match to TRBD1 covers 8 bases. With V trimmed by 1 base and J by 5 bases, 6 bases remained unmatched. CDR1 is ENHRY, CDR2 SYGVKD, per germline. This CDR3 contains 16 residues. The CDR3 coding sequence is TGTGCCATCAGTGAGTTCCAGGGGGCGCGTACCGGGGAGCTGTTTTTT. Encoded protein: CAISEFQGARTGELFF.